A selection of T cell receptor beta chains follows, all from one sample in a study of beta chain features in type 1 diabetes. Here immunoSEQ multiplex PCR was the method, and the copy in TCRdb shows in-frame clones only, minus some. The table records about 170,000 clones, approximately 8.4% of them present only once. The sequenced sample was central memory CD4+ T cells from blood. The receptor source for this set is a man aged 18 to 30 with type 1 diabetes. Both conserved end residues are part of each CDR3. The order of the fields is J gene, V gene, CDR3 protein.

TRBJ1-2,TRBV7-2,CASSSTGNGYGYTF
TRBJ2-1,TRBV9,CASSPGQNYNEQFF
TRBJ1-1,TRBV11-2,CASSPPPGNTEAFF
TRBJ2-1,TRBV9,CASSVAAGERNEQFF
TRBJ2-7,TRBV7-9,CASAQGSYEQYF
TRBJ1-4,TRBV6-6,CASSSFGTTNEKLFF
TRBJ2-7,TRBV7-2,CASSLAPSGGHEQYF
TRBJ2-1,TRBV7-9,CASTVMAGDNEQFF
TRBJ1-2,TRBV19,CASSMTAISGYTF
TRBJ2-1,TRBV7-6,CASSISGNAYNEQFF
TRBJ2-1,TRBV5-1,CASRASGSVDEQFF
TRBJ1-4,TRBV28,CASSSYSGTGRSEKLFF
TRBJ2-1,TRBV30,CAWASGPSSYNEQFF
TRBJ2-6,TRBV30,CAWSRDRGGSGANVLTF
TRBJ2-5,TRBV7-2,CASSFAGTGPETQYF
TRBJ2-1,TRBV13,CASSRMEGYGEQFF
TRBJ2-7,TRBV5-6,CASTARHFYEQYF
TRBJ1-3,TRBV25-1,CASSDYPNSGNTIYF
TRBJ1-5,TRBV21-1,CASRPRRGQPQHF
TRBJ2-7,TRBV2,CASSESPKSDREDYEQYF
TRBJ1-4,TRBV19,CASSIRDNGNEKLFF
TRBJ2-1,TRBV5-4,CASSTGTSGHREQFF
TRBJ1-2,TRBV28,CASSSPGTGGGYTF
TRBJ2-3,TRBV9,CASSGYKGLATPDTQYF
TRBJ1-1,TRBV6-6,CASSRRQGNTEAFF
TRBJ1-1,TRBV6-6,CASSPRQEWNTEAFF